A selection of T cell receptor beta chains follows, all from one sample in a study of blood T cells in healthy people across ages. TCRdb used MiXCR to reprocess the 5' RACE reads, holding one entry per CDR3 protein. The repertoire holds roughly 800,000 distinct CDR3 sequences, with roughly 64% as singletons. Sequenced material: blood. These receptors were taken from a young man in good health. The CDR3 runs from the conserved cysteine through the conserved F or W. A D gene is named only where the DNA matches it firmly. Expanded clones are given a class, and other clones once, few, many or no size at all.

.	TRBV25-1	TRBJ2-5	14	.	TGTGCCAGCAGTGTCCCGGGGACGGTAGTGGCCCAGTACTTC	CASSVPGTVVAQYF
.	TRBV6-1	TRBJ1-2	15	few	TGTGCCAGCAGTGAAGCGCGCGGCACGCCACCGGGCTACACCTTC	CASSEARGTPPGYTF
TRBD2	TRBV11-2	TRBJ2-7	15	once	TGTGCCAGCGCCCCCCCCGGGACTAGCGGGTACGAGCAGTACTTC	CASAPPGTSGYEQYF
.	TRBV20-1	TRBJ2-5	12	few	TGCAGTGCTAGCTGGGGGGAAGAGACCCAGTACTTC	CSASWGEETQYF
.	TRBV2	TRBJ2-3	15	.	TGTGCCAGCAGTGAAGTGATGAAGGTTTCAGATACGCAGTATTTT	CASSEVMKVSDTQYF
TRBD2	TRBV6-5	TRBJ2-3	18	.	TGTGCCAGCAGTTATCTAGCGGGGGGGTCTTCATCAGAAGATACGCAGTATTTT	CASSYLAGGSSSEDTQYF
.	TRBV19	TRBJ2-1	11	.	TGTGCCAGTAAAAAGGGAGTTGAGCAGTTCTTC	CASKKGVEQFF
.	TRBV5-6	TRBJ2-7	15	.	TGTGCCAGCAGCTTGTTTAGCGGCTACTACAATGAGCAGTACTTC	CASSLFSGYYNEQYF
.	TRBV7-9	TRBJ1-2	14	few	TGTGCCAGCAGCTTAGCTGGGTCTAACTATGGCTACACCTTC	CASSLAGSNYGYTF
.	TRBV4-2	TRBJ2-1	13	few	TGTGCCAGCAGCCGGGGGGGCCTCAATGAGCAGTTCTTC	CASSRGGLNEQFF
.	TRBV20-1	TRBJ2-5	12	many	TGCAGTGCTAGAGATCTCCAAGAGACCCAGTACTTC	CSARDLQETQYF
.	TRBV6-2/TRBV6-3	TRBJ1-6	18	few	TGTGCCAGCAGTTACTACCCAGGAGGACGAAGGCATAATTCACCCCTCCACTTT	CASSYYPGGRRHNSPLHF
.	TRBV9	TRBJ2-5	15	few	TGTGCCAGCAGCCTCCAGGTTGGGAGCCAAGAGACCCAGTACTTC	CASSLQVGSQETQYF
.	TRBV5-6	TRBJ2-2	14	.	TGTGCCAGCAGCTTGGAGGCGGGGATAGGGGAGCTGTTTTTT	CASSLEAGIGELFF
.	TRBV15	TRBJ2-7	14	.	TGTGCCACCAGCAGAGCCAACGACCCCTACGAGCAGTACTTC	CATSRANDPYEQYF
.	TRBV7-2	TRBJ2-1	15	many	TGTGCCAGCAGTAAAAAGGGGGGCGGCAACAATGAGCAGTTCTTC	CASSKKGGGNNEQFF
.	TRBV3-1	TRBJ1-1	11	.	TGTGCCAGCAGCCAATCATCCGAAGCTTTCTTT	CASSQSSEAFF
.	TRBV20-1	TRBJ2-1	16	.	TGCAGTGCTAGTTCTGAACGGTCCAGCTCCTACAATGAGCAGTTCTTC	CSASSERSSSYNEQFF
.	TRBV24-1	TRBJ2-3	17	.	TGTGCCACCAGTGATTTGAAGCTGGGGGAGAGTGCGGATACGCAGTATTTT	CATSDLKLGESADTQYF
.	TRBV2	TRBJ2-7	13	.	TGTGCCAGCAGTCCCACGGGGGACTACGAGCAGTACTTC	CASSPTGDYEQYF
.	TRBV4-3	TRBJ1-2	16	.	TGCGCCAGCAGCCAAGCCCCCTGGGGGGTGCTCTATGGCTACACCTTC	CASSQAPWGVLYGYTF
TRBD2	TRBV29-1	TRBJ2-1	12	.	TGCAGCGAGGGACTAGCCTACAATGAGCAGTTCTTC	CSEGLAYNEQFF
TRBD2	TRBV27	TRBJ2-7	13	few	TGTGCCAGCAGACTTACCCTAGCGGGCCAGCAGTACTTC	CASRLTLAGQQYF
TRBD1	TRBV6-5	TRBJ2-1	15	few	TGTGCCAGCAGTTCACAGGGGGCTGGGAACAATGAGCAGTTCTTC	CASSSQGAGNNEQFF
.	TRBV7-2	TRBJ2-1	13	.	TGTGCCAGCAGCTTAGGCAGCGCTAATGAGCAGTTCTTC	CASSLGSANEQFF
TRBD1	TRBV6-5	TRBJ1-2	15	.	TGTGCCAGCAGGGGACAGGGGACGGCAGACTATGGCTACACCTTC	CASRGQGTADYGYTF
TRBD2	TRBV24-1	TRBJ2-5	15	few	TGTGCCACCAGTGAAGGCGGGGGAACCCAAGAGACCCAGTACTTC	CATSEGGGTQETQYF
TRBD2	TRBV25-1	TRBJ2-1	19	.	TGTGCCAGCAGTGAAAGGCCCCTTAGCTCGGGAGGTATCTGGGATGAGCAGTTCTTC	CASSERPLSSGGIWDEQFF
.	TRBV2	TRBJ2-1	14	.	TGTGCCAGCATTCAGCTCGAGGGTTCCAATGAGCAGTTCTTC	CASIQLEGSNEQFF
TRBD2	TRBV20-1	TRBJ2-7	13	.	TGCAGTGCGTCGAGCGGGGTGCTCTACGAGCAGTACTTC	CSASSGVLYEQYF
TRBD1	TRBV6-6	TRBJ2-7	17	.	TGTGCCAGCAGTACCGACCGGACAGGGCCACCCCTCTACGAGCAGTACTTC	CASSTDRTGPPLYEQYF
.	TRBV29-1	TRBJ2-3	15	.	TGCAGCGTCCAGGGTGGGGACTTCGGTTTCGATACGCAGTATTTT	CSVQGGDFGFDTQYF
.	TRBV12-3/TRBV12-4	TRBJ1-2	15	.	TGTGCCAGCAGTACCCGAGGGGGTTCTCTATATGGCTACACCTTC	CASSTRGGSLYGYTF
.	TRBV29-1	TRBJ2-1	10	.	TGCAGCGTTGAAGAGGGTGAGCAGTTCTTC	CSVEEGEQFF
TRBD2	TRBV6-5	TRBJ2-7	15	.	TGTGCCAGCAGTTCCCTAGCGGGAATCTCCTACGAGCAGTACTTC	CASSSLAGISYEQYF
.	TRBV9	TRBJ1-1	13	.	TGTGCCAGCGCCGTGGGGGGATATACTGAAGCTTTCTTT	CASAVGGYTEAFF
.	TRBV7-2	TRBJ2-3	16	.	TGTGCCAGCAGCATCCACTTGGAGCCGTTGGCAGATACGCAGTATTTT	CASSIHLEPLADTQYF
.	TRBV5-1	TRBJ2-5	14	.	TGCGCCAGCAGTCAGCCGGGAAACCAAGAGACCCAGTACTTC	CASSQPGNQETQYF
TRBD1	TRBV27	TRBJ1-2	15	.	TGTGCCAGCAGTTTATCCGGGACAGCGCTCTATGGCTACACCTTC	CASSLSGTALYGYTF
.	TRBV6-1	TRBJ2-3	14	.	TGTGCCAGCAGTGAGGCCCTAGCCCAAGATACGCAGTATTTT	CASSEALAQDTQYF
TRBD2	TRBV7-9	TRBJ2-7	15	few	TGTGCCAGCAGCTCGCTAGCGGGAGGCCCTGTCGAGCAGTACTTC	CASSSLAGGPVEQYF
TRBD1	TRBV20-1	TRBJ2-7	13	few	TGCAGTGCTACGAAGACAGGGCTCTACGAGCAGTACTTC	CSATKTGLYEQYF
TRBD1	TRBV7-2	TRBJ2-7	14	few	TGTGCCAGCAGCCCCGATAGGCGGACAGGCGAGCAGTACTTC	CASSPDRRTGEQYF
.	TRBV7-2	TRBJ2-7	14	few	TGTGCCAGCAGCTTAAAGACAGGTCTCTACGAGCAGTACTTC	CASSLKTGLYEQYF
TRBD2	TRBV5-4	TRBJ2-7	14	few	TGTGCCAGCAGCCTAGCGGGAATTAAGGGCGAGCAGTACTTC	CASSLAGIKGEQYF
.	TRBV10-2	TRBJ1-5	16	.	TGCGCCAGCAGTTCCACGGGACTTAGAAGCAATCAGCCCCAGCATTTT	CASSSTGLRSNQPQHF
.	TRBV9	TRBJ2-1	16	.	TGTGCCAGCAGCGCAGGAATAGACAGCCCTTACAATGAGCAGTTCTTC	CASSAGIDSPYNEQFF
TRBD1	TRBV6-5	TRBJ2-3	15	.	TGTGCCAGCAGGCTCACCGGGACAGGGACAGATACGCAGTATTTT	CASRLTGTGTDTQYF
.	TRBV28	TRBJ2-3	16	.	TGTGCCAGCAGCTTTCTAGCAGGAGCGAGCACAGATACGCAGTATTTT	CASSFLAGASTDTQYF
.	TRBV12-3/TRBV12-4	TRBJ2-5	11	.	TGTGCCAGCGGGACACCCGAGACCCAGTACTTC	CASGTPETQYF
TRBD1	TRBV20-1	TRBJ1-2	12	few	TGCAGTGCAGATCGACAGGGATTAGGCTACACCTTC	CSADRQGLGYTF
.	TRBV7-2	TRBJ2-7	11	.	TGTGCCAGCGAAGGGAACTACGAGCAGTACTTC	CASEGNYEQYF
TRBD2	TRBV2	TRBJ2-7	17	once	TGTGCCAGCAGTGAAACCGGGACTAGCGGTCTCTCCTACGAGCAGTACTTC	CASSETGTSGLSYEQYF
TRBD2	TRBV29-1	TRBJ2-7	13	many	TGCAGCGTTGGGATAGCGGGACCCAAAGAGCAGTACTTC	CSVGIAGPKEQYF
TRBD2	TRBV30	TRBJ2-7	13	.	TGTGCCTGGAGCGCAGGACTAGTTCGCGAGCAGTACTTC	CAWSAGLVREQYF
TRBD2	TRBV4-3	TRBJ2-1	17	.	TGCGCCAGCAGCCAAGATCCCTTGCTAGCGGGAGTTAATGAGCAGTTCTTC	CASSQDPLLAGVNEQFF
TRBD1	TRBV19	TRBJ2-1	14	.	TGTGCCAGCACGAAGGGACAGCGAGGGAATGAGCAGTTCTTC	CASTKGQRGNEQFF